This T cell receptor (beta chain) appears in the sequencing data of a study of T-cell memory formation after mild COVID-19 (dated by TCRdb to about 2021). Regarding the complete study: Most TCR sequence clusters were specific to one of the two donors. Longitudinal TCRalpha and TCRbeta repertoire sequencing tracked T-cell clones expanding and contracting after mild COVID-19 in a couple of donors. The cohort comprised two young, previously healthy adult volunteers, one female and one male. The investigation overall reported the following: Clones that contracted from day 15 to 85 showed balanced CD4/CD8 phenotypes, whereas a second wave of clones that expanded from day 15 to 37 leaned towards CD4+. Some responding clones were detected in pre-infection memory, which suggested that pre-existing cross-reactive memory T cells had joined the SARS-CoV-2 response. Only a couple of mild cases were covered in the study, and larger cohorts including severe cases with pre-infection samples were considered necessary. Whether the second-wave clones peaking on day 37 were SARS-CoV-2 specific was not confirmed. Contracting CD4+ clones appeared mostly in the CM and EM memory subsets, whereas CD8+ clones were enriched in EMRA.

Regarding this clonotype: What antigen it recognizes has not been identified. No qualities accompany the bases; no much larger clone lies one base away.

The CDR3 runs 12 amino acids, cysteine and phenylalanine included. Left in the record is the CDR3 DNA by itself, 36 bases read in frame from the first base. Trimming leaves V shorter by 5 bases and J shorter by 12 bases, with the junction holding 8 bases beyond the gene matches. The germline V gene specifies SGHDN as CDR1 and FVKESK as CDR2. Ficoll-Paque density gradient centrifugation was used to isolate PBMCs. Sequencing was performed on an Illumina NovaSeq 6000. TCRalpha and TCRbeta cDNA libraries were built by 5'RACE with constant-segment primers, adding sample barcodes and unique molecular identifiers. Trizol reagent was used to extract RNA from every sample. Library amplification was performed in two PCR steps, and a second sample barcode and Illumina TruSeq adapters were introduced in the second step. Sequencing of libraries was performed on an Illumina NovaSeq with 2 x 150 bp paired-end reads. For the original study's pipeline: Demultiplexing of reads and collapsing into UMI-guided consensus sequences were performed with migec v1.2.7. Using mixcr v2.1.11, the UMI consensuses were aligned to TRA and TRB V and J templates and assembled into clonotypes. A clonotype was counted as expanded or contracted only if both edgeR and NoisET called the change significant, with noise models trained on biological replicates. For edgeR calls, a false discovery rate-adjusted p below 0.01 and a log2 fold-change threshold of 1 were applied. As an exploratory analysis of dynamics, max-normalized trajectories of the 1000 most abundant clonotypes were examined with PCA combined with hierarchical clustering. Separately sequenced CD4+ and CD8+ repertoires were used to assign the CD4 or CD8 phenotype of responding clones. Starting from the raw public reads, TCRdb applied fastp trimming at Q25, assembled clones with MiXCR and retained in-frame beta chains. CDR3 protein duplicates are merged, each entry listing the most common genes and DNA. The V and J calls follow TCRdb's processing rather than the paper's. The sample table shows over 500,000 distinct CDR3 sequences, and 17% are seen once. Just over 8% of the sample is taken by the ten largest.

The source material was PBMCs or a T cell subset sorted from them (not recorded which). The V and J genes are TRBV14 and TRBJ1-1; 8 of the junction bases match TRBD1. The sequence was collected from an adult woman who had mild COVID-19 (a few samples of this study predate the infection). The sample titles of this study are shuffled in the database, so cell type and time point are left out; the donor was told from shared clones. CDR3 sequence: CASSLWTGRTFF. The DNA is as follows: TGTGCCAGCAGCTTATGGACAGGGCGGACTTTCTTT.